The rows below give T cell receptor beta chains drawn from one sample of a study of T-cell reconstitution after alpha-beta-depleted transplantation in children. TCRdb processed the PCR reads anew with MiXCR; each CDR3 protein has one entry. The sample yields about 610,000 distinct CDR3 sequences, 27% seen once. The sequencing here drew on PBMCs, taken before TCRalphabeta/CD19-depleted stem cell transplant. The receptors shown here come from a boy in the first two years of life with Wiskott-Aldrich syndrome, due to receive a stem cell transplant. The CDR3 runs from the conserved cysteine through the conserved F or W. The D gene is left open where the match is weak. Size tells how often a clone was seen (once, few, many) or the class of an expanded clone, and some rows leave it out.

d_gene: -
abundance: -
v_gene: TRBV7-9
j_gene: TRBJ1-2
CDR3nt: TGTGCCAGCAGCCTAGTACCGGGGACTAGGGCACTGGGGGGCTACACCTTC
CDR3aa: CASSLVPGTRALGGYTF

d_gene: -
abundance: few
v_gene: TRBV18
j_gene: TRBJ1-1
CDR3nt: TGTGCCAGCTCACCACCGGCACGGATTTACGCTTTCTTT
CDR3aa: CASSPPARIYAFF

d_gene: -
abundance: few
v_gene: TRBV5-4
j_gene: TRBJ2-1
CDR3nt: TGTGCCAGCAGCCCACAAGGCTGGGAGCAGTTCTTC
CDR3aa: CASSPQGWEQFF

d_gene: -
abundance: few
v_gene: TRBV7-8
j_gene: TRBJ2-5
CDR3nt: TGTGCCAGCAGCTTAGGAGGCACCCCGCAGACCCAGTACTTC
CDR3aa: CASSLGGTPQTQYF

d_gene: TRBD2
abundance: few
v_gene: TRBV5-1
j_gene: TRBJ2-3
CDR3nt: TGCGCCAGCAGCTTAACGGGAGGGCCATGGACAGATACGCAGTATTTT
CDR3aa: CASSLTGGPWTDTQYF

d_gene: TRBD2
abundance: few
v_gene: TRBV4-2
j_gene: TRBJ2-7
CDR3nt: TGTGCCAGCAGCCGGCCGACTAGCGGGAGCCCAAGCTCCTACGAGCAGTACTTC
CDR3aa: CASSRPTSGSPSSYEQYF

d_gene: -
abundance: few
v_gene: TRBV7-2
j_gene: TRBJ1-3
CDR3nt: TGTGCCAGCAGCCAGTGGCGGGGGGGGAGTACTGGAAACACCATATATTTT
CDR3aa: CASSQWRGGSTGNTIYF

d_gene: -
abundance: few
v_gene: TRBV7-2
j_gene: TRBJ1-5
CDR3nt: TGTGCCAGCAGCTTAGCGACTGCTCAGCCCCAGCATTTT
CDR3aa: CASSLATAQPQHF

d_gene: TRBD2
abundance: -
v_gene: TRBV6-5
j_gene: TRBJ2-7
CDR3nt: TGTGCCAGCAGTTACATGGGAAGCGGGAGTAGCTACGAGCAGTACTTC
CDR3aa: CASSYMGSGSSYEQYF

d_gene: TRBD2
abundance: -
v_gene: TRBV5-4
j_gene: TRBJ2-1
CDR3nt: TGTGCCAGCAGCTTGTCAACTAGCGGGAGGTCCTACAATGAGCAGTTCTTC
CDR3aa: CASSLSTSGRSYNEQFF

d_gene: -
abundance: -
v_gene: TRBV27
j_gene: TRBJ2-1
CDR3nt: TGTGCCATCGAGCGGGCGAGCTCCTACAATGAGCAGTTCTTC
CDR3aa: CAIERASSYNEQFF

d_gene: -
abundance: -
v_gene: TRBV15
j_gene: TRBJ1-1
CDR3nt: TGTGCCACCAGCAGAGTCGAGGGCGCGGGAGCTTTCTTT
CDR3aa: CATSRVEGAGAFF

d_gene: -
abundance: -
v_gene: TRBV11-2
j_gene: TRBJ2-1
CDR3nt: TGTGCCAGCAGCTTAACTGTTATCAATGAGCAGTTCTTC
CDR3aa: CASSLTVINEQFF

d_gene: -
abundance: few
v_gene: TRBV12-3/TRBV12-4
j_gene: TRBJ1-5
CDR3nt: TGTGCCAGCAGGGCCCCAGGCAATCAGCCCCAGCATTTT
CDR3aa: CASRAPGNQPQHF

d_gene: -
abundance: -
v_gene: TRBV14
j_gene: TRBJ2-3
CDR3nt: TGTGCCAGCAGCCGACGGAGTGTGACAGATACGCAGTATTTT
CDR3aa: CASSRRSVTDTQYF

d_gene: -
abundance: few
v_gene: TRBV5-1
j_gene: TRBJ2-1
CDR3nt: TGCGCCAGCAGCTTGGGTTTCGTCAGTAGGAATGAGCAGTTCTTC
CDR3aa: CASSLGFVSRNEQFF

d_gene: -
abundance: -
v_gene: TRBV5-4
j_gene: TRBJ2-1
CDR3nt: TGTGCCAGCAGCTTGGAAACGTCAGCTCATGAGCAGTTCTTC
CDR3aa: CASSLETSAHEQFF

d_gene: -
abundance: many
v_gene: TRBV7-2
j_gene: TRBJ2-5
CDR3nt: TGTGCCAGCAGCCCAATACAAGAGACCCAGTACTTC
CDR3aa: CASSPIQETQYF

d_gene: TRBD1
abundance: many
v_gene: TRBV5-1
j_gene: TRBJ2-1
CDR3nt: TGCGCCAGCAGCTCTACAGGGGGCGGGTACAATGAGCAGTTCTTC
CDR3aa: CASSSTGGGYNEQFF

d_gene: TRBD2
abundance: -
v_gene: TRBV20-1
j_gene: TRBJ2-1
CDR3nt: TGCAGTGCTAGCACAGGGGAGACTAGCGGGAGGGTAAAGTCCTACAATGAGCAGTTCTTC
CDR3aa: CSASTGETSGRVKSYNEQFF

d_gene: TRBD1
abundance: few
v_gene: TRBV24-1
j_gene: TRBJ1-5
CDR3nt: TGTGCCACCAGTGCCACGAGGGCAGGGGGACTCAATCAGCCCCAGCATTTT
CDR3aa: CATSATRAGGLNQPQHF

d_gene: -
abundance: many
v_gene: TRBV5-1
j_gene: TRBJ1-1
CDR3nt: TGTGCCAGCAGCCTAGACAGCAACACTGAAGCTTTCTTT
CDR3aa: CASSLDSNTEAFF

d_gene: TRBD2
abundance: -
v_gene: TRBV6-1
j_gene: TRBJ2-3
CDR3nt: TGTGCCAGCAGTGCAAGCGGGAGTCTTGTAGATACGCAGTATTTT
CDR3aa: CASSASGSLVDTQYF

d_gene: TRBD1
abundance: few
v_gene: TRBV10-3
j_gene: TRBJ2-1
CDR3nt: TGTGCCATCAGTGAGAAGACTGGGACAGGGGTTCAGTTCTTC
CDR3aa: CAISEKTGTGVQFF

d_gene: -
abundance: few
v_gene: TRBV12-3/TRBV12-4
j_gene: TRBJ2-2
CDR3nt: TGTGCCAGCTCTTTCCGGAGGACAGCTTACACCGGGGAGCTGTTTTTT
CDR3aa: CASSFRRTAYTGELFF

d_gene: TRBD2
abundance: -
v_gene: TRBV27
j_gene: TRBJ2-3
CDR3nt: TGTGCCAGCTGGACCCCGGGACTAGCGGCAGATACGCAGTATTTT
CDR3aa: CASWTPGLAADTQYF

d_gene: -
abundance: few
v_gene: TRBV20-1
j_gene: TRBJ1-2
CDR3nt: TGCAGTGCTAGGGTGGGCGGTGACGTCTATGGCTACACCTTC
CDR3aa: CSARVGGDVYGYTF

d_gene: TRBD1
abundance: few
v_gene: TRBV30
j_gene: TRBJ1-1
CDR3nt: TGTGCCTGGACGATCGGACAGGGGAGGGAGAACACTGAAGCTTTCTTT
CDR3aa: CAWTIGQGRENTEAFF

d_gene: -
abundance: -
v_gene: TRBV5-1
j_gene: TRBJ2-7
CDR3nt: TGCGCCAGCAGCTCAGACTCCCCCTCCTACGAGCAGTACTTC
CDR3aa: CASSSDSPSYEQYF

d_gene: TRBD2
abundance: -
v_gene: TRBV18
j_gene: TRBJ2-3
CDR3nt: TGTGCCAGCTCACCACCCAGCGGGAGGAGAGATACGCAGTATTTT
CDR3aa: CASSPPSGRRDTQYF

d_gene: -
abundance: -
v_gene: TRBV5-1
j_gene: TRBJ2-5
CDR3nt: TGCGCCAGCAGCTTGAGGTGGGCGGCGCGAGAGACCCAGTACTTC
CDR3aa: CASSLRWAARETQYF

d_gene: TRBD1
abundance: few
v_gene: TRBV20-1
j_gene: TRBJ1-2
CDR3nt: TGCAGTGCCAAGGGACAGGTCTATGGCTACACCTTC
CDR3aa: CSAKGQVYGYTF

d_gene: -
abundance: many
v_gene: TRBV18
j_gene: TRBJ1-1
CDR3nt: TGTGCCAGCTCACCCCGGGACACTGAAGCTTTCTTT
CDR3aa: CASSPRDTEAFF

d_gene: TRBD2
abundance: few
v_gene: TRBV5-1
j_gene: TRBJ2-1
CDR3nt: TGCGCCAGCAGCCCGGGACTATCGGGAGGTTGGGGATACAATGAGCAGTTCTTC
CDR3aa: CASSPGLSGGWGYNEQFF

d_gene: TRBD1
abundance: -
v_gene: TRBV29-1
j_gene: TRBJ1-1
CDR3nt: TGCAGCGTTGGCAGGACAGGGATAGCTTTCTTT
CDR3aa: CSVGRTGIAFF

d_gene: -
abundance: -
v_gene: TRBV11-3
j_gene: TRBJ1-1
CDR3nt: TGTGCCAGCAGTCAAGGAGGGGGTCGGGAAGCTTTCTTT
CDR3aa: CASSQGGGREAFF

d_gene: -
abundance: few
v_gene: TRBV27
j_gene: TRBJ1-6
CDR3nt: TGTGCCAGCAGTTTGTTCCTCCTAAATTCACCCCTCCACTTT
CDR3aa: CASSLFLLNSPLHF

d_gene: TRBD1
abundance: -
v_gene: TRBV5-1
j_gene: TRBJ2-4
CDR3nt: TGCGCCAGCAGCCCGGGACAGGGGCCGCGCAAAAACATTCAGTACTTC
CDR3aa: CASSPGQGPRKNIQYF

d_gene: TRBD1
abundance: -
v_gene: TRBV9
j_gene: TRBJ2-1
CDR3nt: TGTGCCAGCAGCGCCCGATTGACAGGGAATGAGCAGTTCTTC
CDR3aa: CASSARLTGNEQFF

d_gene: -
abundance: few
v_gene: TRBV5-5
j_gene: TRBJ2-5
CDR3nt: TGTGCCAGCAGCCGTGAGCGGATCCAAGAGACCCAGTACTTC
CDR3aa: CASSRERIQETQYF

d_gene: TRBD1
abundance: -
v_gene: TRBV20-1
j_gene: TRBJ2-3
CDR3nt: TGCAGTGCTAGGGTTTTCAGGACAGGGAGCACAGATACGCAGTATTTT
CDR3aa: CSARVFRTGSTDTQYF

d_gene: TRBD1
abundance: few
v_gene: TRBV24-1
j_gene: TRBJ2-1
CDR3nt: TGTGCCACCAGTGATTCCGGGACAGCCTCCTACAATGAGCAGTTCTTC
CDR3aa: CATSDSGTASYNEQFF

d_gene: TRBD1
abundance: -
v_gene: TRBV12-3/TRBV12-4
j_gene: TRBJ1-3
CDR3nt: TGTGCCAGCAGTCGGGACAGACTACTCTCTGGAAACACCATATATTTT
CDR3aa: CASSRDRLLSGNTIYF

d_gene: -
abundance: -
v_gene: TRBV25-1
j_gene: TRBJ1-6
CDR3nt: TGTGCCAGCCGAATCGGGCAGACCCAACCCCTCCACTTT
CDR3aa: CASRIGQTQPLHF

d_gene: -
abundance: -
v_gene: TRBV7-2
j_gene: TRBJ2-1
CDR3nt: TGTGCCAGCAGCTATCGATCCCGCAGGGTGAGCTACAATGAGCAGTTCTTC
CDR3aa: CASSYRSRRVSYNEQFF

d_gene: -
abundance: many
v_gene: TRBV5-6
j_gene: TRBJ2-1
CDR3nt: TGTGCCAGCAGCCCCCTCCGGGACACTCTCTACAATGAGCAGTTCTTC
CDR3aa: CASSPLRDTLYNEQFF

d_gene: -
abundance: -
v_gene: TRBV5-6
j_gene: TRBJ2-5
CDR3nt: TGTGCCAGCAGCTTGGCCCCAGAGACCCAGTCCTTC
CDR3aa: CASSLAPETQSF

d_gene: -
abundance: -
v_gene: TRBV11-2
j_gene: TRBJ1-2
CDR3nt: TGTGCCAGCAGCTTAGGAAGACGCAACTATGGCTACACCTTC
CDR3aa: CASSLGRRNYGYTF

d_gene: -
abundance: -
v_gene: TRBV4-2
j_gene: TRBJ1-1
CDR3nt: TGTGCCAGCAGTCCCTTGGGAATGGGGGACACTGAAGCTTTCTTT
CDR3aa: CASSPLGMGDTEAFF

d_gene: TRBD2
abundance: -
v_gene: TRBV6-5
j_gene: TRBJ2-7
CDR3nt: TGTGCCAGCAGAACCTTCTTTTTTACAACGGGTGGAGGAACTAGCGCCTACTCCTACGAGCAGTACTTC
CDR3aa: CASRTFFFTTGGGTSAYSYEQYF

d_gene: TRBD2
abundance: few
v_gene: TRBV7-9
j_gene: TRBJ2-7
CDR3nt: TGTGCCAGCAGCTTAGATGGCGGGAGGGCCGACGAGCAGTACTTC
CDR3aa: CASSLDGGRADEQYF

d_gene: TRBD1
abundance: -
v_gene: TRBV19
j_gene: TRBJ1-2
CDR3nt: TGTGCCAGTAGTGCGACAGGGTGGTATGGCTACACCTTC
CDR3aa: CASSATGWYGYTF

d_gene: -
abundance: once
v_gene: TRBV28
j_gene: TRBJ1-4
CDR3nt: TGTGCCAGCATCAAACGGGACTCCACCGAAAAACTGTTTTTT
CDR3aa: CASIKRDSTEKLFF

d_gene: -
abundance: -
v_gene: TRBV30
j_gene: TRBJ2-7
CDR3nt: TGTGCCTGGAGTGTGATCGGGGACGAGCAGTACTTC
CDR3aa: CAWSVIGDEQYF